These 2 T cell receptor beta chains share one sample of origin, sequenced in a study of Graves' ophthalmopathy and Graves' hyperthyroidism. Using RNA transcripts, the TCR beta CDR3 regions were amplified. HTBI-primed RT-PCR formed the first round, and a multiplex PCR formed the second. TCRdb ran MiXCR on the multiplex PCR reads and lists one entry per CDR3 protein. Of 560,000 or so distinct CDR3 sequences in the sample, less than 40% were seen once. The sequencing sample was made of peripheral blood or thyroid tissue (not recorded which). Receptors were obtained from an adult man with Graves' hyperthyroidism.

This clonotype came up many times. The rearrangement uses TRBV20-1 and TRBJ1-1, with a tentative D call TRBD1 (5 bases). Germline V CDR1 and CDR2: DFQATT, SNEGSKA (reference sequence). The CDR3 runs to 14 residues. V dropped 3 bases and J dropped 5 bases, with 16 bases sitting between them. The CDR3 protein is CSASVPGPGTEAFF. The CDR3 bases are TGCAGTGCTAGCGTTCCGGGTCCAGGGACTGAAGCTTTCTTT.

This clonotype was picked up many times. The chain links TRBV5-1 to TRBJ1-2; D is unclear. V lost 0 bases and J 9 bases, leaving 9 bases between the germline ends. Germline assignment: CDR1 SGHRS and CDR2 YFSETQ. CDR3 length equals 12 residues. In DNA form, the CDR3 reads TGCGCCAGCAGCTTGGCCGTTGGGAGCTACACCTTC. Translating gives CASSLAVGSYTF. Looking up the rest from reference TRBV5-1 and TRBJ1-2 gives the full variable domain: KAGVTQTPRYLIKTRGQQVTLSCSPISGHRSVSWYQQTPGQGLQFLFEYFSETQRNKGNFPGRFSGRQFSNSRSEMNVSTLELGDSALYLCASSLAVGSYTFGSGTRLTVV.